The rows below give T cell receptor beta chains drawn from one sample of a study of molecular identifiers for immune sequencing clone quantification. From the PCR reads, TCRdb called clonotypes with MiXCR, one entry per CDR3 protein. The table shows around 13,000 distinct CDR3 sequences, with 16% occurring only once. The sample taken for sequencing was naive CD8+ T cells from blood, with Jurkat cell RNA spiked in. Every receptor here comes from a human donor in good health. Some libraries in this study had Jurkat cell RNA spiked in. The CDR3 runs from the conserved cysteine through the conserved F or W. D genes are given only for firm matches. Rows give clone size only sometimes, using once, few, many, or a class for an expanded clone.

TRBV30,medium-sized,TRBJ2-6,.,CAWRTEWGANVLTF,TGTGCCTGGAGGACGGAGTGGGGGGCCAACGTCCTGACTTTC
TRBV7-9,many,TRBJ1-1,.,CASRPSETVFTEAFF,TGTGCCAGCAGACCCTCTGAGACAGTGTTTACTGAAGCTTTCTTT
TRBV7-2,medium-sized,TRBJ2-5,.,CASSLGSLAFETQYF,TGTGCCAGCAGCCTGGGGAGTCTAGCCTTCGAGACCCAGTACTTC
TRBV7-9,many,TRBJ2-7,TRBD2,CASRGTITYEQYF,TGTGCCAGCAGAGGGACTATTACCTACGAGCAGTACTTC
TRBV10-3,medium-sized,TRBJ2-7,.,CAIRESTLSSYEQYF,TGTGCCATCAGAGAGTCGACACTGAGCTCCTACGAGCAGTACTTC
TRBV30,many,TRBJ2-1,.,CAWSGWLANYNEQFF,TGTGCCTGGAGCGGGTGGCTCGCGAATTACAATGAGCAGTTCTTC
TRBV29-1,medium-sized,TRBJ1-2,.,CSAPDRFRGYTF,TGCAGCGCCCCTGACAGGTTTAGGGGCTACACCTTC
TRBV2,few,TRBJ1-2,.,CASSDVAFYGYTF,TGTGCCAGCAGTGATGTGGCGTTCTATGGCTACACCTTC
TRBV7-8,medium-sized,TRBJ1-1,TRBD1,CASSLVQGATEAFF,TGTGCCAGCAGCTTAGTCCAGGGGGCCACTGAAGCTTTCTTT
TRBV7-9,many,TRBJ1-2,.,CASSFDSYGYTF,TGTGCCAGCAGCTTTGACAGCTATGGCTACACCTTC
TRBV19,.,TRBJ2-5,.,CASSNGPLETQYF,TGTGCCAGTAGTAACGGGCCCCTGGAGACCCAGTACTTC
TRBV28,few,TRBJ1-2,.,CASKLGREDGYTF,TGTGCCAGCAAACTCGGACGGGAGGATGGCTACACCTTC
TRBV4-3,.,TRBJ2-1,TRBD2,CASSHPSSGSYNKQFF,TGCGCCAGCAGCCACCCCTCTAGCGGATCCTACAATAAGCAGTTCTTC
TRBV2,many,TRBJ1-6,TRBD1,CASRETGSNSPLHF,TGTGCCAGCAGGGAGACAGGGTCCAATTCACCCCTCCACTTT
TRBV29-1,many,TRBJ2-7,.,CSVGTRLAYEQYF,TGCAGCGTCGGGACACGTCTGGCCTACGAGCAGTACTTC
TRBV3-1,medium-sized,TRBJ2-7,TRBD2,CASSQRGERTYEQYF,TGTGCCAGCAGCCAACGGGGGGAGCGGACCTACGAGCAGTACTTC
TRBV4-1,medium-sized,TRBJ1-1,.,CASSWYDNTEAFF,TGCGCCAGCAGCTGGTACGACAACACTGAAGCTTTCTTT
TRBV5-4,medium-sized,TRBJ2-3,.,CASSLGQGVPGTDTQYF,TGTGCCAGCAGCTTGGGGCAGGGAGTTCCTGGTACAGATACGCAGTATTTT
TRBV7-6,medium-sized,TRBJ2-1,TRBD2,CASSLGYGEGLYEQFF,TGTGCCAGCAGCTTAGGGTACGGGGAGGGCCTGTATGAGCAGTTCTTC
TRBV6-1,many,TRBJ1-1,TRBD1,CASTTRQGNEAFF,TGTGCCAGCACTACAAGACAGGGTAACGAAGCTTTCTTT
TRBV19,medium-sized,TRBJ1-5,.,CASTQWDWSQPQHF,TGTGCCAGTACCCAATGGGATTGGAGTCAGCCCCAGCATTTT
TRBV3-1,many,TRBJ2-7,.,CASSPSGISYEQYF,TGTGCCAGCAGCCCGAGTGGGATTTCCTACGAGCAGTACTTC
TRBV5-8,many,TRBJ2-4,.,CASMSDSPSHGDIQYF,TGTGCCAGCATGTCCGATAGTCCTTCCCACGGAGACATTCAGTACTTC
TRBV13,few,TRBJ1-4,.,CASSLAGEEKLFF,TGTGCCAGCAGCTTAGCGGGTGAGGAAAAACTGTTTTTT
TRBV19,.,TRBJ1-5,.,CASSQDPGDNQPQHF,TGTGCCAGTAGTCAGGACCCCGGCGACAATCAGCCCCAGCATTTT
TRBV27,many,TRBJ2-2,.,CASRSGWGTGELFF,TGTGCCAGCCGCTCGGGGTGGGGCACCGGGGAGCTGTTTTTT
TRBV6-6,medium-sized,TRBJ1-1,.,CASSLSGGAGEAFF,TGTGCCAGCAGCCTTTCGGGGGGCGCGGGTGAAGCTTTCTTT
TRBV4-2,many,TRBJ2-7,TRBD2,CASSQEMLAESYEQYF,TGTGCCAGCAGCCAAGAGATGCTAGCGGAATCCTACGAGCAGTACTTC
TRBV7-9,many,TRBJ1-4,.,CASSLVEAVGEKLFF,TGTGCCAGCAGCTTAGTAGAAGCAGTAGGCGAAAAACTGTTTTTT
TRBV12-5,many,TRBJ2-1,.,CASGLVVGANEQFF,TGTGCTAGTGGTTTGGTGGTCGGGGCCAATGAGCAGTTCTTC
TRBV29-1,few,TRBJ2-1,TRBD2,CSVDLAGAYNEQFF,TGCAGCGTGGATCTAGCGGGAGCTTACAATGAGCAGTTCTTC
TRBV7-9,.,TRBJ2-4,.,CASSPRNESIQHF,TGTGCCAGCAGCCCCCGTAACGAAAGCATTCAGCACTTC
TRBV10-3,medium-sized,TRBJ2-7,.,CAISDSGGAYEQYF,TGTGCCATCAGTGACTCGGGGGGCGCCTACGAGCAGTACTTC